The 9 T cell receptor beta chains listed next were all sequenced from one sample in a study of Graves' ophthalmopathy and Graves' hyperthyroidism (dated by TCRdb to between 2017 and 2018). The sequencer was an Illumina HiSeq 2000. For repertoire sequencing, the TCR beta CDR3 regions were amplified from RNA transcripts. The first round of RT-PCR was done with HTBI primers and the Qiagen OneStep RT-PCR kit, and was followed by a second round of multiplex PCR, then size selection and purification. Through fastp at Q25 and MiXCR, TCRdb rebuilt clones from the public reads, retaining in-frame beta chains. Rows with one shared CDR3 protein collapse into an entry with the most common genes and DNA. A total of 400,000 to 450,000 distinct CDR3 sequences appear in this sample, around 20% of them only once. The ten largest clones capture around 3.2% of the sample. Sequencing was done on a sample of peripheral blood. The receptors here all came from a woman younger than 30 with stable Graves' hyperthyroidism. Donor details come from another sample of the same person, matched by shared clones.

In this sample, this clonotype turned up many times. The chain couples TRBV20-1 to TRBJ2-7, with D possibly being TRBD1 or TRBD2 (5 bases each). In germline, CDR1 is DFQATT, CDR2 SNEGSKA (reference sequence). The CDR3 is made up of 12 amino acids. V was shortened by 4 bases and J by 4 bases, with 11 bases between the two germline ends. CDR3 sequence reads: CSATGTIYEQYF. CDR3 bases: TGCAGTGCTACCGGGACGATATACGAGCAGTACTTC.

This clonotype was seen ten or more times. The genes are TRBV5-1 and TRBJ2-2; D gene uncertain. Between the trimmed V and J ends, which lost 3 bases and 6 bases, there was a span of 12 bases. The V gene's germline CDR1 is SGHRS and CDR2 YFSETQ. The CDR3 is made up of 14 amino acids. CDR3 sequence: CASSSSSRAGELFF. The DNA for the CDR3 is TGCGCCAGCAGCTCCTCTAGTCGAGCCGGGGAGCTGTTTTTT.

Ten or more counts support this clonotype. Here the CDR3 DNA reads TGCAGTTTACCCTTAAGAATCTATGGCTACACCTTC. Protein: CSLPLRIYGYTF. The J gene is TRBJ1-2, the V gene TRBV20-1; D unclear. The CDR3 length is 12 residues. Trimming left V 8 bases short and J 4 bases short, with 14 bases between. Germline assignment: CDR1 DFQATT and CDR2 SNEGSKA (reference sequence).

This clonotype was recorded many times. The chain links TRBV7-2 to TRBJ2-7; 10 bases align to TRBD2. CDR1 and CDR2 from the germline V gene are SGHTA and FQGNSA. The V gene end was trimmed by 3 bases and the J gene end by 9 bases; junction bases not matched to a gene: 11. The CDR3 loop spans 15 amino acids. CDR3 sequence (DNA): TGTGCCAGCAGCTTGTCCCTAGCGGGAGAGTTTGTGCAGTACTTC. This codes for CASSLSLAGEFVQYF.

This clonotype was seen ten or more times. This rearrangement joins TRBV2 to TRBJ1-5; maybe TRBD1 (6 bases). This CDR3 is built from 14 residues. Trimming cost V 6 bases and J 4 bases, with 13 bases left between them. Germline V CDR1 and CDR2: SNHLY, FYNNEI. The CDR3 DNA is TGTGCCAGCAGGCCCGACAGGACTAATCAGCCCCAGCATTTT. This gives the protein CASRPDRTNQPQHF.

This clonotype was detected ten times or more. V is TRBV25-1 and J is TRBJ2-7; TRBD1 agrees at 8 bases. The CDR3 is 14 amino acids. In germline, CDR1 is MGHDK, CDR2 SYGVNS. Trimming at V came to 4 bases and at J to 0 bases, leaving 2 bases not matched to a gene. CDR3: CASSGDRSSYEQYF. The CDR3 DNA sequence: TGTGCCAGCAGTGGGGACAGGAGCTCCTACGAGCAGTACTTC.

This clonotype was found many times. The chain uses TRBV27 and TRBJ1-6; D remains ambiguous. This CDR3 has 13 amino acids. V gave up 5 bases and J gave up 5 bases, with 7 bases separating them. Germline V lookup: CDR1 MNHEY, CDR2 SMNVEV (reference sequence). The CDR3 loop is CASSPRHNSPLHF. The DNA for the CDR3 is TGTGCCAGCAGTCCCAGACATAATTCACCCCTCCACTTT.

This clonotype was counted ten times or more. The CDR3 spells CASSLGSRGSNQPQHF. For the CDR3, the DNA is TGTGCCAGCAGTTTAGGAAGCAGGGGCTCCAATCAGCCCCAGCATTTT. The chain is built from TRBV12-3 or TRBV12-4 and TRBJ1-5, with D possibly matching TRBD1 (6 bases). V dropped 1 base and J dropped 3 bases, with 13 bases sitting between them. This CDR3 comprises 16 residues.

This clonotype was recorded at least ten times. The CDR3 region is CSAVGGATNTEAFF. CDR3 coding DNA: TGCAGTGCCGTGGGCGGGGCGACCAACACTGAAGCTTTCTTT. The rearrangement joins TRBV20-1 to TRBJ1-1, with D perhaps matching TRBD1 (5 bases). The V and J ends lost 6 bases and 2 bases respectively, with 16 bases between them. The germline V gene has CDR1 DFQATT and CDR2 SNEGSKA (reference sequence). This CDR3 region has 14 residues.